This record covers a single T cell receptor beta chain. Data came from immunoSEQ multiplex PCR; TCRdb stores just in-frame clones and leaves some out. The sample holds 1,500,000 or so clones, around 95% seen once. This sample was included in a study of shared clonotypes between healthy human individuals. Investigators divided CD4+ cells into CD45RA+ naive and CD45RA-negative memory subsets. CDR1 is MNHNS and CDR2 is SASEGT in the germline V gene. The CDR3 sequence is 15 residues long. The V gene lost 4 bases and the J gene lost 2 bases, with 12 bases spanning the gap. Sequences were obtained from naive CD4+ T cells sorted from blood. The subset denotes: CD45RA+ positively selected. The TCR sequence derives from a man aged 25-45 years in good health. The V gene is TRBV6-1, the J gene TRBJ1-5; D not resolved. This CDR3 reads CASSVDPGGNQPQHF. The CDR3 nucleotides are TGTGCCAGCAGTGTGGACCCCGGTGGCAATCAGCCCCAGCATTTT.